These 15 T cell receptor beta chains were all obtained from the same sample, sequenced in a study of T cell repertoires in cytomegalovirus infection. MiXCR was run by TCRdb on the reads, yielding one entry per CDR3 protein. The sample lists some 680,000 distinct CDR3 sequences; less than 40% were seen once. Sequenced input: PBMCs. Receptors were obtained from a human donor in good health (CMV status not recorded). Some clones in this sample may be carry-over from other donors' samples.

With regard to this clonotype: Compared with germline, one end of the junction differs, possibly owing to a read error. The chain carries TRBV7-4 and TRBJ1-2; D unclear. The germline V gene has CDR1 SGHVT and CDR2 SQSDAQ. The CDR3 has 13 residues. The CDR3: CARSLSDGYGSTF. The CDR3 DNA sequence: TGTGCCAGGAGCTTATCCGACGGGTATGGCTCCACCTTC.

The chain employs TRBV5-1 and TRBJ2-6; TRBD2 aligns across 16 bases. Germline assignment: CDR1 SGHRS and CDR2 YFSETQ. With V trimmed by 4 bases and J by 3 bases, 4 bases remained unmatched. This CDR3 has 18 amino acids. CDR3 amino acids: CASSLGLAGGLGANVLTF. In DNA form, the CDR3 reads TGCGCCAGCAGCCTGGGACTAGCGGGGGGGCTTGGGGCCAACGTCCTGACTTTC.

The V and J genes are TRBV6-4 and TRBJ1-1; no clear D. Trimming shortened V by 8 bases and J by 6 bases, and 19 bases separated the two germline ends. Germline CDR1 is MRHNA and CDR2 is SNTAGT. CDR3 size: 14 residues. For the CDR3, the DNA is TGTGCCAGCGGCCAATTTGCCAACGGTCCTGAAGCTTTCTTT. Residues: CASGQFANGPEAFF.

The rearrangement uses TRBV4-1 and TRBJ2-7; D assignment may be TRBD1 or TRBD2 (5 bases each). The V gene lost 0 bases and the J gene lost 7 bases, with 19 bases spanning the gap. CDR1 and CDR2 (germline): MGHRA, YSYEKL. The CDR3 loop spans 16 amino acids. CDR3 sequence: CASSQEPGPAWREQYF. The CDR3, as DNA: TGCGCCAGCAGCCAAGAACCGGGACCGGCTTGGAGGGAGCAGTACTTC.

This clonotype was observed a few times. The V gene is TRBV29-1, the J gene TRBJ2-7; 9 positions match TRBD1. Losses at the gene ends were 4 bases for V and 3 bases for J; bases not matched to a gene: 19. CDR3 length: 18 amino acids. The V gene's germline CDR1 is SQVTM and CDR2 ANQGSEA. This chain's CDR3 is CSVGDRDRELEVGYEQYF. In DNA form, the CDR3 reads TGCAGCGTTGGAGACCGGGACAGGGAACTGGAGGTTGGCTACGAGCAGTACTTC.

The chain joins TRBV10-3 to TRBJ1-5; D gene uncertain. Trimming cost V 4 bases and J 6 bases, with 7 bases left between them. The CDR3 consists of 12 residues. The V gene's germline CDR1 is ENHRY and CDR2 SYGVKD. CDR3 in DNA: TGTGCCATCAGTGTCGACGGTCAGCCCCAGCATTTT. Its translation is CAISVDGQPQHF.

The CDR3 DNA reads TGTGCCAGTAGTAGCCTTACAGGGGGGACTGGCTACACCTTC. It is translated as CASSSLTGGTGYTF. V gene TRBV19 combines with J gene TRBJ1-2, with 8 positions matching TRBD1. V gave up 4 bases and J gave up 7 bases; unmatched junction bases: 8. CDR1 and CDR2 (germline): LNHDA, SQIVND (reference sequence). The CDR3 length is 14 residues.

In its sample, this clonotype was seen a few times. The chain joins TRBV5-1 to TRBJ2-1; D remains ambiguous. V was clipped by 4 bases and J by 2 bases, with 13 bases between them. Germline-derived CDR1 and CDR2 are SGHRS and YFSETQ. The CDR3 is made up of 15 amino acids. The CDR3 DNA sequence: TGCGCCAGCAGCATCAGCATCGGTACCTACAATGAGCAGTTCTTC. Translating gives CASSISIGTYNEQFF. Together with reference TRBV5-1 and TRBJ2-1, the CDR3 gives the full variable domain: KAGVTQTPRYLIKTRGQQVTLSCSPISGHRSVSWYQQTPGQGLQFLFEYFSETQRNKGNFPGRFSGRQFSNSRSEMNVSTLELGDSALYLCASSISIGTYNEQFFGPGTRLTVL.

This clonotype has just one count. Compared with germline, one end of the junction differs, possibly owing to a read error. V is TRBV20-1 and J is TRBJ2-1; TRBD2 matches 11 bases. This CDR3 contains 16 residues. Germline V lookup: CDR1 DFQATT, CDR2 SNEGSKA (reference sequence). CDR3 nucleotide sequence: TGCAGTGCCCCAGGGACTAGCGGAGTAAGCAGGAATGCGCAGTTCTTC. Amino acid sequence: CSAPGTSGVSRNAQFF.

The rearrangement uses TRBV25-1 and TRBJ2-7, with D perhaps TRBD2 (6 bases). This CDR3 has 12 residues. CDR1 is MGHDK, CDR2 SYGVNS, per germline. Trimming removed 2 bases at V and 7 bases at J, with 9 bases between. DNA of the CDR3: TGTGCCAGCAGTGAACGTCGGGGGGAGCAGTACTTC. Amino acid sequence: CASSERRGEQYF.

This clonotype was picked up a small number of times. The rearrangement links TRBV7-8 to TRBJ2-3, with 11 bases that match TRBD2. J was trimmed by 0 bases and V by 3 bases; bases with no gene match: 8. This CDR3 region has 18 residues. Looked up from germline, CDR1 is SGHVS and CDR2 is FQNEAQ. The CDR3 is CASSLGLAEDFSTDTQYF. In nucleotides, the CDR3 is TGTGCCAGCAGCTTGGGACTAGCGGAAGATTTTAGCACAGATACGCAGTATTTT.

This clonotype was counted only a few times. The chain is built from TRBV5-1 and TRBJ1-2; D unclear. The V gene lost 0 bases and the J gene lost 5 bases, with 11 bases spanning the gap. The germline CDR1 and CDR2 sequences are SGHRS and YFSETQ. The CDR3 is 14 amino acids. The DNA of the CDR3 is TGCGCCAGCAGCTTGGGGAGCCGGCCGTATGGCTACACCTTC. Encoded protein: CASSLGSRPYGYTF.

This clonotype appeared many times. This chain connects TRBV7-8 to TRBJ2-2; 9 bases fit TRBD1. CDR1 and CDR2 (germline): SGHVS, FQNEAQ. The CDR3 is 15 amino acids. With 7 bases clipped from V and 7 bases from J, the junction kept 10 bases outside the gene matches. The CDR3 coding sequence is TGTGCCAGCACCCCCCGGGACAGGGTTAACGGGGAGCTGTTTTTT. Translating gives CASTPRDRVNGELFF.

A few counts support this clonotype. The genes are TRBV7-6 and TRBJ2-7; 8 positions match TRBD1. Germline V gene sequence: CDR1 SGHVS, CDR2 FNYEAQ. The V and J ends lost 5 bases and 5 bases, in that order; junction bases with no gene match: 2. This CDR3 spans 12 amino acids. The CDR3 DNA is TGTGCCAGCAGCCCAGGGGGCAACGAGCAGTACTTC. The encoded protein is CASSPGGNEQYF.

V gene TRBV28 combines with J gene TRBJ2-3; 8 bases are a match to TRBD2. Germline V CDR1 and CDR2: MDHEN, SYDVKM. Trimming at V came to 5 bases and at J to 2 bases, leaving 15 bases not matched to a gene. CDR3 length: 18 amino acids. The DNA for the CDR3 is TGTGCCAGCAGTACCCCCGTGCCGGTGCGGGGGGACACAGATACGCAGTATTTT. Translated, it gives CASSTPVPVRGDTDTQYF. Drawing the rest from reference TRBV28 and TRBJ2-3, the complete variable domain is DVKVTQSSRYLVKRTGEKVFLECVQDMDHENMFWYRQDPGLGLRLIYFSYDVKMKEKGDIPEGYSVSREKKERFSLILESASTNQTSMYLCASSTPVPVRGDTDTQYFGPGTRLTVL.